This TCR beta chain was retrieved from a study of blood T cell repertoires in COVID-19. The table came from immunoSEQ multiplex PCR; TCRdb's copy has only in-frame clones and leaves some out. The data contain about 61,000 clones, 65% to 85% of them singletons. The germline gives CDR1 GTSNPN, CDR2 SVGIG (reference sequence). This CDR3 has 14 residues. V shed 4 bases and J shed 6 bases, with 15 bases lying between them. This chain connects TRBV30 to TRBJ1-4; no firm D call. The specimen sequenced was peripheral blood. This sequence was found in a man older than 75 with active or convalescent COVID-19. The CDR3 DNA reads as TGTGCCTGGATTGGTGGTAGCGTTCATGAAAAACTGTTTTTT. Encoded protein: CAWIGGSVHEKLFF. Supplemented by reference TRBV30 and TRBJ1-4, the full variable domain reads SQTIHQWPATLVQPVGSPLSLECTVEGTSNPNLYWYRQAAGRGLQLLFYSVGIGQISSEVPQNLSASRPQDRQFILSSKKLLLSDSGFYLCAWIGGSVHEKLFFGSGTQLSVL.